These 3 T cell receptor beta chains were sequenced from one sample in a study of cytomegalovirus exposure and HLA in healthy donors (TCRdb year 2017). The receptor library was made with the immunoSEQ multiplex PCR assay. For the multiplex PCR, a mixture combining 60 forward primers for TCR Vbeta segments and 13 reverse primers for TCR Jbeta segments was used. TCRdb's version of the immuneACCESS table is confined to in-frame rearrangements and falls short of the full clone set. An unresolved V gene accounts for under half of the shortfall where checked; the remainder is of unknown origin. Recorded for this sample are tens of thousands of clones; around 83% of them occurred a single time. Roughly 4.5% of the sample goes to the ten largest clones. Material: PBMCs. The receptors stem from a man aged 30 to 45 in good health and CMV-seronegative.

The CDR3 nucleotides are TGTGCTAGTGGCCTTACAGGGGGCACCGGGGAGCTGTTTTTT. Its translation: CASGLTGGTGELFF. The rearrangement joins TRBV12-5 to TRBJ2-2, with 8 bases lining up with TRBD1. Germline V gives CDR1 LGHNT, CDR2 FRNRAP. Trimming removed 6 bases from V and 4 bases from J; junction bases left unmatched: 4. This CDR3 contains 14 residues.

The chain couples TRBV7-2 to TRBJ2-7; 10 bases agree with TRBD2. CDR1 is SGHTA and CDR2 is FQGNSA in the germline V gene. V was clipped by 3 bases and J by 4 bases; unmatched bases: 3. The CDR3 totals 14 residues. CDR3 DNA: TGTGCCAGCAGCTTCTCTAGCGGGAGTTACGAGCAGTACTTC. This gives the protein CASSFSSGSYEQYF.

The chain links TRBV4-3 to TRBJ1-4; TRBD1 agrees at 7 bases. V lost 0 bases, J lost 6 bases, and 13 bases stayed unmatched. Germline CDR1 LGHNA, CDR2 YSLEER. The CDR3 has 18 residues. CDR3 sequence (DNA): TGCGCCAGCAGCCAAGATCGGGGGCAGGGGGTACAGGATGAAAAACTGTTTTTT. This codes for CASSQDRGQGVQDEKLFF.